This TCR beta chain was captured by sequencing in a study of spatial heterogeneity in lung cancer. In the study overall: Taken at a median of about 2 years after resection, follow-up PBMC samples underwent sequencing when available.

The CDR3 loop spans 15 amino acids. Trimming took 0 bases from V and 4 from J, leaving 12 bases between them. Per the germline V gene, CDR1 is LNHNV and CDR2 is YYDKDF (reference sequence). The table lists this clonotype with many counts. Its target is unknown. Overall study findings and caveats: Ubiquitous expanded tumor TCRs showed up in blood more at resection than follow-up.

TCRdb re-called the 5' RACE reads through MiXCR, storing one row per CDR3 protein. The table shows tens of thousands of distinct CDR3 sequences, with about 10% occurring only once. Described time point: blood at routine non-recurrence follow-up after resection. The V call is TRBV15, the J call TRBJ1-1, with a possible D match to TRBD1 (6 bases). Here the sequenced sample was PBMCs, taken at follow-up. This receptor was obtained from a female donor with early-stage non-small cell lung cancer. The chain's CDR3 is CATSRESQGFTEAFF. The CDR3 DNA reads TGTGCCACCAGCAGAGAGTCTCAGGGGTTCACTGAAGCTTTCTTT.